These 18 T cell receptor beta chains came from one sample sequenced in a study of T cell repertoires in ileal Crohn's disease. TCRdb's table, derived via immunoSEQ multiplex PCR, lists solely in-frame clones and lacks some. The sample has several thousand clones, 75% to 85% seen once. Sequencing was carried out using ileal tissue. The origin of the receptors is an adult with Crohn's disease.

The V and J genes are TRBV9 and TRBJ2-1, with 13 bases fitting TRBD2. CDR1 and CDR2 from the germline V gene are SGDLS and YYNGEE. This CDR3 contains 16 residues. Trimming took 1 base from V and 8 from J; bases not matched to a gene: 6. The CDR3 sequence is CASSVTSGRAKDEQFF. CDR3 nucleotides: TGTGCCAGCAGCGTAACTAGCGGGAGGGCCAAGGATGAGCAGTTCTTC.

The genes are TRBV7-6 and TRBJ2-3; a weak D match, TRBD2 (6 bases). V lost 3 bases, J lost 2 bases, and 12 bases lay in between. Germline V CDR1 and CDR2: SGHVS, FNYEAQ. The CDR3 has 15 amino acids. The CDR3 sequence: CASSLGGGYTDTQYF. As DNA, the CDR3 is TGTGCCAGCAGCTTGGGTGGGGGGTACACAGATACGCAGTATTTT. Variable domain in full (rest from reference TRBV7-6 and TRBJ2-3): GAGVSQSPRYKVTKRGQDVALRCDPISGHVSLYWYRQALGQGPEFLTYFNYEAQQDKSGLPNDRFSAERPEGSISTLTIQRTEQRDSAMYRCASSLGGGYTDTQYFGPGTRLTVL.

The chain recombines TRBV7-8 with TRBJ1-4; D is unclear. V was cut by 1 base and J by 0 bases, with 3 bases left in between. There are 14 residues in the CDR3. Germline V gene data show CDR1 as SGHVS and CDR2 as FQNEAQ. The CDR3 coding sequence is TGTGCCAGCAGCTTAGTCTCAACTAATGAAAAACTGTTTTTT. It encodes CASSLVSTNEKLFF.

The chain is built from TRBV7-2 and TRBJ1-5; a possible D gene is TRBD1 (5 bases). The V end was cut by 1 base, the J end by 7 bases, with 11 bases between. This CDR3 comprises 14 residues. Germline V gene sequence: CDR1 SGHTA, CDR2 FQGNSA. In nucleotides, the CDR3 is TGTGCCAGCAGCTTAGTTGGGGGGGGGCAGCCCCAGCATTTT. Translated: CASSLVGGGQPQHF.

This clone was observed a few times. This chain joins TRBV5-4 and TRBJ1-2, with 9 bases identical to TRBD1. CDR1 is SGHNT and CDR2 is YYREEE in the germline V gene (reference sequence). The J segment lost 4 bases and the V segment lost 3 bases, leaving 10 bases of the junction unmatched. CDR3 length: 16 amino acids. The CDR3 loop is CASSSGQGPSPYGYTF. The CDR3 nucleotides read TGTGCCAGCAGCTCCGGACAGGGGCCCTCCCCCTATGGCTACACCTTC.

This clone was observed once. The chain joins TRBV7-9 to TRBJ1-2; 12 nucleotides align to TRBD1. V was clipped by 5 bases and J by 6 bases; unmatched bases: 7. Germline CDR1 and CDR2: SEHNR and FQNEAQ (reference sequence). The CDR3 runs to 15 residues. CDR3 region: CASSPLGTGGDGYTF. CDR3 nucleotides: TGTGCCAGCAGCCCTTTAGGGACAGGGGGCGATGGCTACACCTTC.

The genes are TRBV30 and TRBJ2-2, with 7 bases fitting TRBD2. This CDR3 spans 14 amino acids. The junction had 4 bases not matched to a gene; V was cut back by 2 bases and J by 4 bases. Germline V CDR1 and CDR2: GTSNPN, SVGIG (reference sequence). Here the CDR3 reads CAWSRWEGTGELFF. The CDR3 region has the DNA TGTGCCTGGAGTCGGTGGGAGGGCACCGGGGAGCTGTTTTTT.

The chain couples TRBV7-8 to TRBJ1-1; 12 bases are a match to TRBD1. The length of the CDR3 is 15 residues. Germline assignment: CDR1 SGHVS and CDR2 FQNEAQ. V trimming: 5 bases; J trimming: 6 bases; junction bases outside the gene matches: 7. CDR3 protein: CASSPTGTGGPEAFF. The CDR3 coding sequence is TGTGCCAGCAGCCCAACGGGGACAGGGGGCCCTGAAGCTTTCTTT.

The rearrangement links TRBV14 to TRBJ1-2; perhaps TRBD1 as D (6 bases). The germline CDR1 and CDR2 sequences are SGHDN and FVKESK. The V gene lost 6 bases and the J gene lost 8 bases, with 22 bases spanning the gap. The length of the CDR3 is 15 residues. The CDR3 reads CASSPGSQGWTGYTF. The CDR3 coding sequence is TGTGCCAGCAGTCCAGGTTCACAGGGTTGGACGGGCTACACCTTC. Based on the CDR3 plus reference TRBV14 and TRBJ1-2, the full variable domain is EAGVTQFPSHSVIEKGQTVTLRCDPISGHDNLYWYRRVMGKEIKFLLHFVKESKQDESGMPNNRFLAERTGGTYSTLKVQPAELEDSGVYFCASSPGSQGWTGYTFGSGTRLTVV.

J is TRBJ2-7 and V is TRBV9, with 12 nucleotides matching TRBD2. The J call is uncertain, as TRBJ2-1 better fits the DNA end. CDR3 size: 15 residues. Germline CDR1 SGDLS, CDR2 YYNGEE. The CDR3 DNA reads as TGTGCCAGCAGCGTAGCTAGCGGGGGGGCCGGTGAGCAGTTCTTC. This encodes CASSVASGGAGEQFF.

The CDR3 DNA sequence: TGTGCCAGCCTCAGGGGGGAACTCAATTCACCCCTCCACTTT. Its translation is CASLRGELNSPLHF. The chain uses TRBV2 and TRBJ1-6, with TRBD1 matching over 7 bases. V shed 8 bases, J shed 7 bases, and the junction held 8 bases outside the gene matches. In germline, CDR1 is SNHLY, CDR2 FYNNEI. The CDR3 has 14 amino acids.

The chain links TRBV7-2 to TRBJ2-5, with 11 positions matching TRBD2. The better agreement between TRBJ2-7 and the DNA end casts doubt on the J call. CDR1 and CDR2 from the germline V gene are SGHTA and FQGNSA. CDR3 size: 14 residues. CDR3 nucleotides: TGTGCCAGCAGCCCTCTAGCGGGGGGCTACGAGCAGTACTTC. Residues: CASSPLAGGYEQYF.

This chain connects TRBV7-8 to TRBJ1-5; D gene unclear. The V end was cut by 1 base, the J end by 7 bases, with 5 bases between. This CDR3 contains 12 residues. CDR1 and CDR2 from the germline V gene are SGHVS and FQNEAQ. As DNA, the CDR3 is TGTGCCAGCAGCTTAGGGGCCCAGCCCCAGCATTTT. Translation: CASSLGAQPQHF.

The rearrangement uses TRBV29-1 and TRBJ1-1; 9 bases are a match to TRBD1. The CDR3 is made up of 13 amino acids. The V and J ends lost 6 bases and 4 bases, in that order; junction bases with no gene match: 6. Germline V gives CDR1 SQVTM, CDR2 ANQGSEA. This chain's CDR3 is CSVGTGMGTEAFF. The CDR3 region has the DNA TGCAGCGTGGGGACAGGGATGGGCACTGAAGCTTTCTTT.

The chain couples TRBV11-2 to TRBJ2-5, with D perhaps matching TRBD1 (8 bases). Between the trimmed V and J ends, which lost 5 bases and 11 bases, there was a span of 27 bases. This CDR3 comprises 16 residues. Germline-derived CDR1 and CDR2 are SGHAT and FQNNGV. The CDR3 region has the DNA TGTGCCAGCAGCCGCGGGGGACAGGTTCTTCCCCAGGAGCAGTACTTC. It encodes CASSRGGQVLPQEQYF.

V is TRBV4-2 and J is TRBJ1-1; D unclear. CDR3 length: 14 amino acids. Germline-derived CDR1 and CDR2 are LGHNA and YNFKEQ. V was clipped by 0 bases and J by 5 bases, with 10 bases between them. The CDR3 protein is CASSQDEGGTEAFF. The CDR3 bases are TGTGCCAGCAGCCAAGATGAGGGCGGGACTGAAGCTTTCTTT.

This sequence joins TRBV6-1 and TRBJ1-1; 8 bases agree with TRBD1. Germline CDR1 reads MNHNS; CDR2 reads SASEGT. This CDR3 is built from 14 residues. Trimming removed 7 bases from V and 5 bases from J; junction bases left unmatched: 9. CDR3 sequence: CASILDRVRTEAFF. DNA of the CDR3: TGTGCCAGCATCCTGGACAGGGTAAGGACTGAAGCTTTCTTT.

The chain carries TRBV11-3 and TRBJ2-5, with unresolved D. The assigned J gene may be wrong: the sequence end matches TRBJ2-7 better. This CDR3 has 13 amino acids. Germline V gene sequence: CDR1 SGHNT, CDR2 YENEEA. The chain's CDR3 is CASSPTPDSEQYF. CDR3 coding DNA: TGTGCCAGCAGTCCAACCCCTGACTCCGAGCAGTACTTC.